One and the same sample provided the 19 T cell receptor beta chains below, sequenced in a study of cytomegalovirus exposure and HLA in healthy donors (dated by TCRdb to 2015 to 2018). Library preparation used the immunoSEQ multiplex PCR assay. The multiplex PCR relied on a mix of 60 forward primers for TCR Vbeta segments and 13 reverse primers for TCR Jbeta segments. What TCRdb holds here is the immuneACCESS table cut down to in-frame rearrangements. Part of the clones is not present; checked against another copy, under half of the missing clones reflect an unresolved V gene, and the others are unexplained. The sample includes about 250,000 clones, with roughly 70% observed a single time. Under 2.5% of the sample belongs to the ten largest clones. Sequencing used PBMCs. The receptor source for this set is a female donor in good health and CMV-seronegative.

J is TRBJ1-1 and V is TRBV5-1; no definite D call. Trimming removed 0 bases from V and 4 bases from J, with 7 bases in between. The CDR3 consists of 13 residues. CDR1 is SGHRS, CDR2 YFSETQ, per germline. CDR3 sequence reads: CASSLGGSTEAFF. Written as DNA, the CDR3 is TGCGCCAGCAGCTTGGGAGGGTCCACTGAAGCTTTCTTT.

This clone was counted between two and nine times. The rearrangement joins TRBV4-1 to TRBJ2-1; D uncertain. V lost 1 base and J 10 bases, leaving 11 bases between the germline ends. This CDR3 region has 13 residues. The germline V gene encodes CDR1 MGHRA and CDR2 YSYEKL. In nucleotides, the CDR3 is TGCGCCAGCAGCCAAGTCGTGGCGGAGGAGCAGTTCTTC. It yields the protein CASSQVVAEEQFF.

V and J are TRBV19 and TRBJ1-2, with 7 bases aligning to TRBD1. Germline V gene lookup returns CDR1 LNHDA and CDR2 SQIVND (reference sequence). The CDR3 contains 16 residues. The junction had 14 bases not matched to a gene; V was cut back by 6 bases and J by 4 bases. The CDR3 region has the DNA TGTGCCAGTAGAAGGGGGGACAGTGGCTTTGTCTATGGCTACACCTTC. Its protein product is CASRRGDSGFVYGYTF. Looking up the rest from reference TRBV19 and TRBJ1-2 gives the full variable domain: DGGITQSPKYLFRKEGQNVTLSCEQNLNHDAMYWYRQDPGQGLRLIYYSQIVNDFQKGDIAEGYSVSREKKESFPLTVTSAQKNPTAFYLCASRRGDSGFVYGYTFGSGTRLTVV.

This clone was detected a few times. Other DNA sequences in this specimen translate into the identical CDR3. The chain recombines TRBV27 with TRBJ2-7; D is perhaps TRBD2 (5 bases). Germline V gene data show CDR1 as MNHEY and CDR2 as SMNVEV (reference sequence). Between the trimmed V and J ends, which lost 5 bases and 1 base, there was a span of 12 bases. This CDR3 is 14 amino acids long. The CDR3 region is CASSPPDSSYEQYF. CDR3 bases: TGTGCCAGCAGTCCCCCGGACTCGTCCTACGAGCAGTACTTC.

This chain links TRBV5-4 with TRBJ1-1; no definite D call. This CDR3 has 13 amino acids. Deletions cut 4 bases from V and 1 base from J, with 8 bases between. Germline V gene sequence: CDR1 SGHNT, CDR2 YYREEE (reference sequence). The CDR3 reads CASSPLGNTEAFF. The CDR3 nucleotides read TGTGCCAGCAGCCCCCTAGGGAACACTGAAGCTTTCTTT.

V is TRBV11-1 and J is TRBJ2-5, with D perhaps matching TRBD2 (5 bases). The CDR3 consists of 14 residues. V dropped 1 base and J dropped 7 bases, with 13 bases sitting between them. The germline gives CDR1 SGHAT, CDR2 FQDESV (reference sequence). In DNA form, the CDR3 reads TGTGCCAGCAGCTTAGGGAGGCTGGGTGGGACCCAGTACTTC. This encodes CASSLGRLGGTQYF.

The chain couples TRBV14 to TRBJ2-7; D uncertain. Germline V lookup: CDR1 SGHDN, CDR2 FVKESK. V shed 0 bases and J shed 4 bases, with 13 bases lying between them. The CDR3 has 15 residues. CDR3 sequence: CASSQDWQAYYEQYF. The CDR3 nucleotides read TGTGCCAGCAGCCAAGATTGGCAGGCCTATTACGAGCAGTACTTC.

This clone was detected only once. The J gene is TRBJ2-7, the V gene TRBV7-3; TRBD2 matches at 7 bases. Per the germline V gene, CDR1 is SGHTA and CDR2 is FQGTGA. The CDR3 is 14 amino acids. J gave up 6 bases and V 0 bases, and 5 bases lay outside the gene matches. CDR3: CASSLTSGFAEQYF. The CDR3 DNA reads as TGTGCCAGCAGCTTAACTAGCGGGTTCGCCGAGCAGTACTTC.

The sample holds a few counts of this clone. V is TRBV9 and J is TRBJ1-3; D ambiguous. This CDR3 comprises 13 residues. V gave up 6 bases and J gave up 6 bases, with 13 bases separating them. The germline gives CDR1 SGDLS, CDR2 YYNGEE. CDR3 amino acids: CASKPPRENTIYF. CDR3 bases: TGTGCCAGCAAGCCGCCGAGGGAAAACACCATATATTTT.

The chain joins TRBV27 to TRBJ1-1; TRBD1 matches at 9 bases. V was pared by 6 bases and J by 1 base, with 3 bases of the junction left unmatched. Germline lookup yields CDR1 MNHEY and CDR2 SMNVEV (reference sequence). CDR3 length: 14 residues. CDR3 bases: TGTGCCAGCAGAAGGGACAGGGAGAACACTGAAGCTTTCTTT. Its protein is CASRRDRENTEAFF.

The CDR3 bases are TGTGCCACCAGCAGAGCAGGGGGTAGTGCCTACGAGCAGTACTTC. It is translated as CATSRAGGSAYEQYF. J is TRBJ2-7 and V is TRBV15, with 7 bases lining up with TRBD1. The CDR3 loop spans 15 amino acids. J lost 2 bases, V lost 1 base, and 5 bases had no gene match. Germline assignment: CDR1 LNHNV and CDR2 YYDKDF (reference sequence).

The genes are TRBV18 and TRBJ1-4; 10 positions agree with TRBD1. This CDR3 is 15 amino acids long. After removal of 0 bases from V and 5 bases from J, the junction contained 0 bases not matched to a gene. Germline lookup yields CDR1 KGHSH and CDR2 LQKENI. This CDR3 reads CASSPPGQGNEKLFF. CDR3 coding DNA: TGTGCCAGCTCACCACCGGGACAGGGGAATGAAAAACTGTTTTTT.

The chain is built from TRBV6-6 and TRBJ1-6; weak D call: TRBD1 (5 bases). Germline-derived CDR1 and CDR2 are MNHNY and SVGAGI (reference sequence). The CDR3 spans 15 residues. V was cut by 0 bases and J by 6 bases, with 9 bases left in between. CDR3 loop: CASSYSDSSNSPLHF. CDR3 coding DNA: TGTGCCAGCAGTTACTCAGACAGCTCTAATTCACCCCTCCACTTT.

The CDR3, as DNA: TGCGCCAGCAGCTTGGAGGCTAGCGGACTCTACAATGAGCAGTTCTTC. Translating gives CASSLEASGLYNEQFF. The J gene is TRBJ2-1, the V gene TRBV5-1; 7 bases are shared with TRBD2. In germline, CDR1 is SGHRS, CDR2 YFSETQ. V lost 0 bases, J lost 3 bases, and 6 bases stayed unmatched. The CDR3 is 16 amino acids.

The chain links TRBV11-2 to TRBJ1-2; 7 bases line up with TRBD1. CDR3 length equals 15 residues. The germline V gene has CDR1 SGHAT and CDR2 FQNNGV. V shed 1 base, J shed 4 bases, and the junction held 6 bases outside the gene matches. In DNA, the CDR3 is TGTGCCAGCAGCTTAGCAGGGGGGAAAGGCTATGGCTACACCTTC. Translation gives CASSLAGGKGYGYTF.

V gene TRBV11-3 combines with J gene TRBJ1-1; D ambiguous. Trimming cost V 6 bases and J 1 base, with 9 bases left between them. Germline V gives CDR1 SGHNT, CDR2 YENEEA. CDR3 length: 13 amino acids. The CDR3 region has the DNA TGTGCCAGCAGTTGGAGTACGAACACTGAAGCTTTCTTT. Translated: CASSWSTNTEAFF.

J is TRBJ2-1 and V is TRBV6-1, with D possibly TRBD1 on 6 matching bases. The CDR3 is 12 amino acids. The V gene's germline CDR1 is MNHNS and CDR2 SASEGT. With 4 bases removed from V and 7 bases from J, the gap between germline ends came to 8 bases. CDR3 DNA: TGTGCCAGCAGTGGAAGGGGGAATGAGCAGTTCTTC. This encodes CASSGRGNEQFF.

The chain uses TRBV28 and TRBJ2-7, with 7 bases identical to TRBD2. CDR1 and CDR2 from the germline V gene are MDHEN and SYDVKM. The CDR3 spans 13 residues. V lost 10 bases, J lost 2 bases, and 8 bases stayed unmatched. CDR3 region: CATRAGVTYEQYF. CDR3 bases: TGTGCCACCCGGGCGGGAGTTACCTACGAGCAGTACTTC.

The gene calls are TRBV6-1 and TRBJ1-1; TRBD1 matches 8 bases. There are 13 residues in the CDR3. Losses at the gene ends were 4 bases for V and 10 bases for J; bases not matched to a gene: 8. Germline V lookup: CDR1 MNHNS, CDR2 SASEGT. Here the CDR3 DNA reads TGTGCCAGCAGTGTAGGGGACAGGAGTCTAGCTTTCTTT. It translates to CASSVGDRSLAFF.